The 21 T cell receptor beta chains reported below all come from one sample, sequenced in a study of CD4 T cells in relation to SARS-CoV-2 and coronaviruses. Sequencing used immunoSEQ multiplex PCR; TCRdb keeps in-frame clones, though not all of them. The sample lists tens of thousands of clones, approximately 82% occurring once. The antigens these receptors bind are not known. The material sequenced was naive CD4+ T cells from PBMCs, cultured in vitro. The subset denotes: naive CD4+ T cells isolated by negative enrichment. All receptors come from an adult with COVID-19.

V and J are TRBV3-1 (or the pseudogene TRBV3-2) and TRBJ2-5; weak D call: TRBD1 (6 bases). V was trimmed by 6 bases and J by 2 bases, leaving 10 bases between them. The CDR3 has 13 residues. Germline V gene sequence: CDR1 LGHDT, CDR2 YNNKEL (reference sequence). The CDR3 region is CASRRRGQETQYF. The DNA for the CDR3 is TGTGCCAGCAGGCGTAGGGGGCAAGAGACCCAGTACTTC.

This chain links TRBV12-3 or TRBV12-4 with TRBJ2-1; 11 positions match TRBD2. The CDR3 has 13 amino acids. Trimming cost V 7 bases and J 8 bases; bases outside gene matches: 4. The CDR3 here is CASTSGRNHEQFF. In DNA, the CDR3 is TGTGCCAGCACTAGCGGGAGGAACCATGAGCAGTTCTTC.

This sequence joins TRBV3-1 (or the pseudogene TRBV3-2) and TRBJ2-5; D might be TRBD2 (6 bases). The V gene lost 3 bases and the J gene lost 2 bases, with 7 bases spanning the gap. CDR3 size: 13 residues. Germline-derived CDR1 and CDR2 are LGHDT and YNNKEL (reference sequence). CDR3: CASSQAGQETQYF. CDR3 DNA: TGTGCCAGCAGCCAGGCGGGGCAAGAGACCCAGTACTTC.

The CDR3 sequence is CASSVSGGYNEQFF. The DNA for the CDR3 is TGTGCCAGCAGCGTAAGCGGGGGCTACAATGAGCAGTTCTTC. V gene TRBV7-3 combines with J gene TRBJ2-1, with 8 bases aligning to TRBD2. The CDR3 totals 14 residues. The germline CDR1 and CDR2 sequences are SGHTA and FQGTGA. The V segment lost 5 bases and the J segment 3 bases; nucleotides outside the gene matches: 3.

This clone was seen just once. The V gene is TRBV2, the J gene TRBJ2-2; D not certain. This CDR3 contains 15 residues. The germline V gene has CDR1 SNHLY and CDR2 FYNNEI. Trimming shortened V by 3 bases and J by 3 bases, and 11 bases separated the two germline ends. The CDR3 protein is CASSDPQADTGELFF. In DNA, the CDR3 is TGTGCCAGCAGTGACCCCCAGGCAGACACCGGGGAGCTGTTTTTT.

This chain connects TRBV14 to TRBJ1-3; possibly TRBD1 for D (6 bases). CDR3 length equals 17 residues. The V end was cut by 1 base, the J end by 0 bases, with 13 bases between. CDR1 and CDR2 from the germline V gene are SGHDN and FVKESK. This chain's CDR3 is CASSQGDRPYSGNTIYF. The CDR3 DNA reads TGTGCCAGCAGCCAAGGAGACAGGCCTTACTCTGGAAACACCATATATTTT. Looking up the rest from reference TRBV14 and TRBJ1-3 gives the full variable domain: EAGVTQFPSHSVIEKGQTVTLRCDPISGHDNLYWYRRVMGKEIKFLLHFVKESKQDESGMPNNRFLAERTGGTYSTLKVQPAELEDSGVYFCASSQGDRPYSGNTIYFGEGSWLTVV.

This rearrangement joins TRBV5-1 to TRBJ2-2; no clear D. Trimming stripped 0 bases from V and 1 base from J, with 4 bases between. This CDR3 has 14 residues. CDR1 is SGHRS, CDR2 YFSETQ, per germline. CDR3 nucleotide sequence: TGCGCCAGCAGCTTGGCCATGAACACCGGGGAGCTGTTTTTT. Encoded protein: CASSLAMNTGELFF.

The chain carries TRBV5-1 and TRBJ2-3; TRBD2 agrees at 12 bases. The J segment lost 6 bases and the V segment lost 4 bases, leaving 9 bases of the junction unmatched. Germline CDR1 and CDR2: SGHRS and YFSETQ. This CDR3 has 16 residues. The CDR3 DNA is TGCGCCAGCAGCCGCACCCGACTAGCGGGAGAGGATACGCAGTATTTT. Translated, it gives CASSRTRLAGEDTQYF.

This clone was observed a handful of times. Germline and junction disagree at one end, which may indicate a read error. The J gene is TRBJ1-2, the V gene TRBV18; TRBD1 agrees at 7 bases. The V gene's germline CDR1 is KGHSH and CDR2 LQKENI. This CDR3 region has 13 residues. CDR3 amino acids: CASSPNPRDSPSF. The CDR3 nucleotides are TGTGCCAGCTCACCGAATCCCCGGGACAGTCCTTCTTTC.

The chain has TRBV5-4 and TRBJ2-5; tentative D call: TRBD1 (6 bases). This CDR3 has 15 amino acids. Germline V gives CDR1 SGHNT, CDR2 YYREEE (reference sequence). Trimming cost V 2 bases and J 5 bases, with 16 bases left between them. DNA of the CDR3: TGTGCCAGCAGCTTTACACAGGGTGACGTGGAGACCCAGTACTTC. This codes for CASSFTQGDVETQYF.

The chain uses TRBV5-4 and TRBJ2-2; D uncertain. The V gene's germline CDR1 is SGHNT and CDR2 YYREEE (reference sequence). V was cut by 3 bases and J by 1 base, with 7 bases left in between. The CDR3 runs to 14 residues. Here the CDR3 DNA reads TGTGCCAGCAGCTGGACCCTGAACACCGGGGAGCTGTTTTTT. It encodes CASSWTLNTGELFF.

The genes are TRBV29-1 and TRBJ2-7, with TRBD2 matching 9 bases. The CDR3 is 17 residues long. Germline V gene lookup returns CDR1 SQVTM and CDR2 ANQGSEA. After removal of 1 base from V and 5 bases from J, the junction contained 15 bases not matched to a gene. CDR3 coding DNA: TGCAGCGTTGAAGGTGGAGTAGCGGGAGTAACAAGCGACGAGCAGTACTTC. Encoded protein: CSVEGGVAGVTSDEQYF.

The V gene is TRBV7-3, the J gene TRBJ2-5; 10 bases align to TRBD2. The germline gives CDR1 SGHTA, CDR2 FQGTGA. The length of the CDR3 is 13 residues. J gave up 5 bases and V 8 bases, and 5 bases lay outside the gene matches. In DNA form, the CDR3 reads TGTGCCAGCTCGATAGCGGGAGGCGAGACCCAGTACTTC. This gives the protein CASSIAGGETQYF.

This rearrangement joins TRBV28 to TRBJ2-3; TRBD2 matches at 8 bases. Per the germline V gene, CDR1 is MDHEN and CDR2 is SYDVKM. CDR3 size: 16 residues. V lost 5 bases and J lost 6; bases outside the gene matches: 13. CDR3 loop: CASSPPGAGGMDTQYF. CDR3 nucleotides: TGTGCCAGCAGTCCTCCGGGGGCGGGAGGAATGGATACGCAGTATTTT. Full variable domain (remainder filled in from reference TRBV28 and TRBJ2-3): DVKVTQSSRYLVKRTGEKVFLECVQDMDHENMFWYRQDPGLGLRLIYFSYDVKMKEKGDIPEGYSVSREKKERFSLILESASTNQTSMYLCASSPPGAGGMDTQYFGPGTRLTVL.

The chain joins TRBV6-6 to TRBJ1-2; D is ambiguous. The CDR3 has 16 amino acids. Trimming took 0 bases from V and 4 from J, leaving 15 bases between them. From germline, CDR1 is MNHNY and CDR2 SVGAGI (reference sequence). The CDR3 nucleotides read TGTGCCAGCAGTTACTCTTTTTCAGAGCGAGGCTATGGCTACACCTTC. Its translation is CASSYSFSERGYGYTF.

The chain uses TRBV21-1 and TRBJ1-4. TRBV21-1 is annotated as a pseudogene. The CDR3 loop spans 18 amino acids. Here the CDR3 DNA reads TGTGCCAGCAGCAAAGTCGGGGGGCCCACCGGCCACGGCGAAAAACTGTTTTTT. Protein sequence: CASSKVGGPTGHGEKLFF.

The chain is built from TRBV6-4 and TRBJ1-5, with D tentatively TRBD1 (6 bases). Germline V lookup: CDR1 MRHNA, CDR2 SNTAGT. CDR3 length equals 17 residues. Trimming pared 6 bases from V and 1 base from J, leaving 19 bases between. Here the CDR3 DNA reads TGTGCCAGCAGGGAATACACAGGGCAGATAAGCAATCAGCCCCAGCATTTT. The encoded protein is CASREYTGQISNQPQHF.

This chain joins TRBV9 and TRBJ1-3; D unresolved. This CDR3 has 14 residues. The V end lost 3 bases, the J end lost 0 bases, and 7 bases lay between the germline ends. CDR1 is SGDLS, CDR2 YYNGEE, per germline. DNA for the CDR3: TGTGCCAGCAGCGCCCAGACCTCTGGAAACACCATATATTTT. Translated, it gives CASSAQTSGNTIYF.

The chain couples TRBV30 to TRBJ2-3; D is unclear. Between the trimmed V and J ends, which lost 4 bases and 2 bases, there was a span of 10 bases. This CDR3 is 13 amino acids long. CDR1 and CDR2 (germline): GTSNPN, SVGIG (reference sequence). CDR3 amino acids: CAWTSRPTDTQYF. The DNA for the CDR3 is TGTGCCTGGACTTCTAGACCCACAGATACGCAGTATTTT.

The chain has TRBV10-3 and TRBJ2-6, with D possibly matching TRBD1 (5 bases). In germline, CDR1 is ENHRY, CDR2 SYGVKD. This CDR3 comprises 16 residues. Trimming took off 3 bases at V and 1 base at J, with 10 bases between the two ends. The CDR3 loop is CAISEGVLSGANVLTF. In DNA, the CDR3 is TGTGCCATCAGTGAAGGGGTGCTTTCTGGGGCCAACGTCCTGACTTTC.

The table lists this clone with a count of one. CDR3 sequence: CASSFEDRLNQPQHF. In nucleotides, the CDR3 is TGTGCCAGCAGTTTCGAGGACAGACTCAATCAGCCCCAGCATTTT. This chain connects TRBV28 to TRBJ1-5; D perhaps matches TRBD1 (6 bases). CDR1 and CDR2 from the germline V gene are MDHEN and SYDVKM. V lost 3 bases to trimming and J lost 3 bases, with 12 bases between them. The CDR3 is 15 residues long.